The rows below give T cell receptor beta chains drawn from one sample of a study of shared clonotypes between healthy human individuals. TCRdb keeps only in-frame clones here, not all; method: immunoSEQ multiplex PCR. The repertoire holds about 2.1 million clones, with about 93% as singletons. The specimen sequenced was naive CD8+ T cells from PBMCs. Every receptor here comes from a man between 18 and 29 years old in good health. Some clones in this sample may be carry-over from other donors' samples. Each CDR3 is given with its conserved first and last residue. D genes are given only for firm matches. Expanded clones are given a class, and other clones once, few, many or no size at all.

V gene	clone size	D gene	J gene	CDR3 protein	CDR3 DNA
TRBV13	once	NA	TRBJ2-5	CASSFTGFQETQYF	TGTGCCAGCAGCTTTACAGGGTTCCAAGAGACCCAGTACTTC
TRBV10-3	NA	TRBD1	TRBJ2-5	CAISESQTGTGQYF	TGTGCCATCAGTGAGTCCCAGACAGGGACGGGCCAGTACTTC
TRBV13	once	NA	TRBJ2-7	CASSPSGGVEQYF	TGTGCCAGCAGCCCCAGCGGAGGGGTTGAGCAGTACTTC
TRBV2	NA	NA	TRBJ1-1	CASPLGLSPAEAFF	TGTGCCAGCCCCCTAGGGCTCTCCCCGGCGGAAGCTTTCTTT
TRBV19	once	NA	TRBJ2-1	CASSIGRSSYNEQFF	TGTGCCAGTAGTATTGGACGCAGCTCCTACAATGAGCAGTTCTTC
TRBV7-9	NA	NA	TRBJ1-1	CASSLGDGYTEAFF	TGTGCCAGCAGCTTAGGAGACGGATACACTGAAGCTTTCTTT
TRBV6-4	NA	TRBD2	TRBJ2-1	CAYIPALAGVDEQFF	TGTGCCTACATCCCGGCACTAGCGGGAGTCGATGAGCAGTTCTTC
TRBV7-9	NA	TRBD2	TRBJ2-2	CASSPRTSGRVGELFF	TGTGCCAGCAGCCCCCGGACTAGCGGGAGGGTCGGGGAGCTGTTTTTT
TRBV30	NA	NA	TRBJ2-2	CAWTGDGELFF	TGTGCCTGGACGGGGGACGGGGAGCTGTTTTTT
TRBV5-1	NA	TRBD1	TRBJ2-7	CASSLAAGQGFYEQYF	TGCGCCAGCAGCTTGGCCGCGGGACAGGGATTTTACGAGCAGTACTTC
TRBV28	NA	NA	TRBJ2-5	CASSPLWGHRVGQETQYF	TGTGCCAGCAGTCCTCTATGGGGTCACAGGGTAGGCCAAGAGACCCAGTACTTC
TRBV30	NA	TRBD2	TRBJ2-6	CAWSPVGTRVGGANVLTF	TGTGCCTGGAGTCCTGTCGGGACTAGGGTGGGTGGGGCCAACGTCCTGACTTTC
TRBV28	few	NA	TRBJ1-5	CASSLSGAEHQPQHF	TGTGCCAGCAGTTTGAGCGGGGCCGAACATCAGCCCCAGCATTTT
TRBV19	once	NA	TRBJ1-2	CASSILPLDGYTF	TGTGCCAGTAGTATCCTCCCCCTGGATGGCTACACCTTC
TRBV7-3	few	TRBD2	TRBJ2-1	CASSLGLAAYNEQFF	TGTGCCAGCAGCCTGGGACTAGCGGCCTACAATGAGCAGTTCTTC
TRBV9	NA	TRBD2	TRBJ2-3	CAGYTSGMSTDTQYF	TGTGCCGGTTATACTAGCGGGATGAGCACAGATACGCAGTATTTT
TRBV28	once	NA	TRBJ2-7	CASSFAITVHEQYF	TGTGCCAGCAGTTTTGCAATAACGGTCCACGAGCAGTACTTC
TRBV27	NA	TRBD2	TRBJ2-7	CASRGRLAESYEQYF	TGTGCCAGCAGGGGGAGACTAGCGGAGTCCTACGAGCAGTACTTC
TRBV2	NA	NA	TRBJ2-1	CASSEWSYNEQFF	TGTGCCAGCAGTGAATGGTCCTACAATGAGCAGTTCTTC
TRBV28	NA	NA	TRBJ1-5	CASSTLRVGGSNQPQHF	TGTGCCAGCAGTACCCTAAGGGTTGGGGGTAGCAATCAGCCCCAGCATTTT
TRBV6-1	NA	NA	TRBJ1-5	CASSERGGNQPQHF	TGTGCCAGCAGTGAAAGGGGGGGCAATCAGCCCCAGCATTTT
TRBV28	few	NA	TRBJ2-3	CASSWGDTQYF	TGTGCCAGCAGTTGGGGAGATACGCAGTATTTT
TRBV28	once	TRBD1	TRBJ1-2	CASSLFRQGIYGYTF	TGTGCCAGCAGTTTATTTCGACAGGGTATCTATGGCTACACCTTC
TRBV28	NA	NA	TRBJ2-7	CASSQGSYEQYF	TGTGCCAGCAGTCAGGGGTCGTACGAGCAGTACTTC
TRBV7-2	NA	TRBD1	TRBJ2-7	CASSLALRGQGEQYF	TGTGCCAGCAGCTTAGCGCTCAGGGGGCAGGGCGAGCAGTACTTC
TRBV27	NA	TRBD2	TRBJ2-5	CASSLKTSGRTQYF	TGTGCCAGCAGTCTCAAGACTAGCGGGAGGACCCAGTACTTC
TRBV5-1	once	TRBD1	TRBJ2-7	CASSLALRTGGSYEQYF	TGCGCCAGCAGCTTGGCCCTTAGGACAGGGGGCTCCTACGAGCAGTACTTC
TRBV7-9	NA	TRBD1	TRBJ1-1	CASSPDRGDSYTEAFF	TGTGCCAGCAGCCCGGACAGGGGGGATAGTTACACTGAAGCTTTCTTT
TRBV5-4	once	TRBD2	TRBJ2-3	CASRLAGGPYTQYF	TGTGCCAGCAGACTAGCGGGAGGGCCCTATACGCAGTATTTT
TRBV27	NA	NA	TRBJ1-1	CASSFRRGGEAFF	TGTGCCAGCAGTTTCCGGCGGGGAGGAGAAGCTTTCTTT
TRBV5-4	NA	NA	TRBJ1-1	CASSYVSKGGTEAFF	TGTGCCAGCAGCTATGTTTCGAAGGGCGGCACTGAAGCTTTCTTT
TRBV6-5	NA	NA	TRBJ2-7	CASSYRVDTLYEQYF	TGTGCCAGCAGTTACAGAGTAGATACCCTCTACGAGCAGTACTTC
TRBV9	once	TRBD2	TRBJ2-3	CASSFPLSAGEGPDTQYF	TGTGCCAGCAGCTTTCCCCTTAGCGCCGGGGAGGGCCCAGATACGCAGTATTTT
TRBV2	NA	NA	TRBJ2-7	CASSESYGYYEQYF	TGTGCCAGCAGTGAGTCTTACGGATACTACGAGCAGTACTTC
TRBV6-5	NA	NA	TRBJ1-1	CASSYSGPGRTEAFF	TGTGCCAGCAGTTACTCGGGGCCGGGGAGGACTGAAGCTTTCTTT
TRBV27	NA	NA	TRBJ2-7	CASSLSSYEQYF	TGTGCCAGCAGTCTCTCGTCCTACGAGCAGTACTTC
TRBV9	NA	NA	TRBJ2-5	CASSAGRLQETQYF	TGTGCCAGCAGCGCGGGACGTCTTCAAGAGACCCAGTACTTC
TRBV11-2	NA	TRBD1	TRBJ1-2	CASSLGGTGWDYGYTF	TGTGCCAGCAGCTTAGGGGGGACAGGCTGGGACTATGGCTACACCTTC
TRBV6-1	NA	NA	TRBJ2-7	CASSEAHYEQYF	TGTGCCAGCAGTGAAGCCCACTACGAGCAGTACTTC
TRBV7-9	NA	NA	TRBJ2-7	CASSHPPREQYF	TGTGCCAGCAGTCACCCACCCCGGGAGCAGTACTTC
TRBV2	NA	TRBD2	TRBJ2-7	CASSEAGVGYEQYF	TGTGCCAGCAGTGAGGCGGGGGTTGGGTACGAGCAGTACTTC
TRBV7-9	NA	NA	TRBJ2-1	CASRPGQDEQFF	TGTGCCAGCAGGCCCGGTCAGGATGAGCAGTTCTTC
TRBV6-4	NA	NA	TRBJ1-2	CASSDSMGVGGYTF	TGTGCCAGCAGTGACTCGATGGGGGTAGGTGGCTACACCTTC
TRBV27	NA	NA	TRBJ2-7	CASSLEGLPYEQYF	TGTGCCAGCAGTTTAGAAGGCTTACCCTACGAGCAGTACTTC
TRBV19	NA	NA	TRBJ1-1	CASRKRDQDSEAFF	TGTGCCAGTAGGAAAAGAGACCAGGACAGTGAAGCTTTCTTT
TRBV19	once	TRBD2	TRBJ2-3	CASSTSGTDTQYF	TGTGCCAGTAGCACTAGCGGCACAGATACGCAGTATTTT